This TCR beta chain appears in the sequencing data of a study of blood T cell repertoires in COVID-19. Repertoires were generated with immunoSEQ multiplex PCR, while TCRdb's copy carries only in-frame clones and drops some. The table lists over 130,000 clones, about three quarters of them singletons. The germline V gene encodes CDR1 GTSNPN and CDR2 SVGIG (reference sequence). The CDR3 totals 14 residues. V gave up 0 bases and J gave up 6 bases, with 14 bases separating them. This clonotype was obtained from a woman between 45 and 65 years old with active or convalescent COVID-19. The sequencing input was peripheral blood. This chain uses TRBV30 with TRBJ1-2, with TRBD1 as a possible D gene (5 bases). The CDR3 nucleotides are TGTGCCTGGAGTGTACTAAGGGGAAGGAATGGCTACACCTTC. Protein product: CAWSVLRGRNGYTF. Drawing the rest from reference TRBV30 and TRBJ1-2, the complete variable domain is SQTIHQWPATLVQPVGSPLSLECTVEGTSNPNLYWYRQAAGRGLQLLFYSVGIGQISSEVPQNLSASRPQDRQFILSSKKLLLSDSGFYLCAWSVLRGRNGYTFGSGTRLTVV.